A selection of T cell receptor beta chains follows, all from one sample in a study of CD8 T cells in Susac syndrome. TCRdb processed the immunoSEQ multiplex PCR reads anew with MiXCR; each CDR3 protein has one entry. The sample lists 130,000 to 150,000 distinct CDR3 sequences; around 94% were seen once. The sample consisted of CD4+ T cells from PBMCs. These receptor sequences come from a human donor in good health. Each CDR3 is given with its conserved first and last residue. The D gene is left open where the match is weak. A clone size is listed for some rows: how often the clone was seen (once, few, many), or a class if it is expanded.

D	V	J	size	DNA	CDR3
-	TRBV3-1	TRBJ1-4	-	TGTGCCAGCAGCCCCTCCGGGGTGAATGAAAAACTGTTTTTT	CASSPSGVNEKLFF
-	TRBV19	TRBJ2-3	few	TGTGCCAGTAGTGGGAGCACAGATACGCAGTATTTT	CASSGSTDTQYF
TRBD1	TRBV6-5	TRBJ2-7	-	TGTGCCAGCACCAAAGGGACAGGGGGCTACGAGCAGTACTTC	CASTKGTGGYEQYF
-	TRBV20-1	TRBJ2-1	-	TGCAGTGCTAAGCGGGTAGAGGTGGGTGAGCAGTTCTTC	CSAKRVEVGEQFF
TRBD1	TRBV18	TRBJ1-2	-	TGTGCCAGCTCACCACAGGGGGCAGGAGGAGGCTACACCTTC	CASSPQGAGGGYTF
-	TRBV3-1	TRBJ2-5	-	TGTGCCAGCAGCCAGGGTACTCGGGCTAGCGCTGGAGAGACCCAGTACTTC	CASSQGTRASAGETQYF
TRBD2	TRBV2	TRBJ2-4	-	TGTGCCAGCTGGGGACTAGCGGCCAAAAACATTCAGTACTTC	CASWGLAAKNIQYF
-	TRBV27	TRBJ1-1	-	TGTGCCAGCAGTTTATGGGGGGCGCGGAACACTGAAGCTTTCTTT	CASSLWGARNTEAFF
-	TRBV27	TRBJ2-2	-	TGTGCCAGCAGTTTGAGCAGGAATTTTGGGGAGCTGTTTTTT	CASSLSRNFGELFF
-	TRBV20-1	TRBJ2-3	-	TGCAGTGCTACGACTAGCACAGATACGCAGTATTTT	CSATTSTDTQYF
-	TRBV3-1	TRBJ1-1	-	TGTGCCGTGGTAGGGACGGGTGGAACTGAAGCTTTCTTT	CAVVGTGGTEAFF
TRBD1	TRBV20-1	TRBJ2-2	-	TGCAGTGCTAGACCCTTCGGACAGGTCACCGGGGAGCTGTTTTTT	CSARPFGQVTGELFF
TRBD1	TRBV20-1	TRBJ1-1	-	TGCAGTGCTAGGACAGGGTGGGACACTGAAGCTTTCTTT	CSARTGWDTEAFF
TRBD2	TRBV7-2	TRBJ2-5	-	TGTGCCAGCAGCTTAGAAGTTCTAGCGGGGAGAGTCCAGTACTTC	CASSLEVLAGRVQYF
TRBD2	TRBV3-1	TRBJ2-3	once	TGTGCCAGCAGCCAATCGGGGAGGGCAGATACGCAGTATTTT	CASSQSGRADTQYF
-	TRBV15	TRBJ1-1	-	TGTGCCACCAGCATCGAAAGGGGGGACACTGAAGCTTTCTTT	CATSIERGDTEAFF
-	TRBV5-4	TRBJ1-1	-	TGTGCCAGCAGCTCGTACAACACTGAAGCTTTCTTT	CASSSYNTEAFF
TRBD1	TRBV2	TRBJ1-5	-	TGTGCCAGCAGTAAGGGACAGAATCAGCCCCAGCATTTT	CASSKGQNQPQHF
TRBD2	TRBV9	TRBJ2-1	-	TGTGCCAGCAGCGAACTAGCGGCTGCCTACAATGAGCAGTTCTTC	CASSELAAAYNEQFF
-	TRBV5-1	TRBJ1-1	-	TGCGCCAGCAGACCCCGGGGATTGGGCACTGAAGCTTTCTTT	CASRPRGLGTEAFF
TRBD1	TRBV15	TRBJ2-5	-	TGTGCCACCAGCAGAGTCCCCGGGACAGGGGGACGGGAGACCCAGTACTTC	CATSRVPGTGGRETQYF
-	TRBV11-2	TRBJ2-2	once	TGTGCCAGCAGCGCCCGGACAGACACCGGGGAGCTGTTTTTT	CASSARTDTGELFF
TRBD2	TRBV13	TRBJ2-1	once	TGTGCCAGCAGCCGTTCGTTTACTAGCGGAAGAGGGAATGAGCAGTTCTTC	CASSRSFTSGRGNEQFF
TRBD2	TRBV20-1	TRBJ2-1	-	TGCAGTGCTAGACTAGCGGGAGGCCGGAATGAGCAGTTCTTC	CSARLAGGRNEQFF
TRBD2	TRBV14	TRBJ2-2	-	TGTGCCAGCAGCACTTCTAGCGGGACTGTTGTGGGGGAGCTGTTTTTT	CASSTSSGTVVGELFF
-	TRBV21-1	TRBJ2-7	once	TGTGCCAGCAGCAAAGGGGCGGGGACTAGCATTCCCTCCTACGAGCAGTACTTC	CASSKGAGTSIPSYEQYF
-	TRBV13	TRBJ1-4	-	TGTGCCAGCAGCCGAGTCCCAGGGCGTAATGAAAAACTGTTTTTT	CASSRVPGRNEKLFF
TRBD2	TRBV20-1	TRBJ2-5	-	TGCAGTGCTAGAACCCAACTAGCGGGGAAAGAGACCCAGTACTTC	CSARTQLAGKETQYF
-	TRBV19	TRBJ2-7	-	TGTGCCAGTAGTACCGGACTGATCTACGAGCAGTACTTC	CASSTGLIYEQYF
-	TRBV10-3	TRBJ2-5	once	TGTGCCATCCGGGGGACAGCCGAAGAGACCCAGTACTTC	CAIRGTAEETQYF
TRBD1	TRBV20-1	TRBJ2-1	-	TGCAGTGCTAGAGATGCCGCGTCGACAGGGGAGTTCTTC	CSARDAASTGEFF
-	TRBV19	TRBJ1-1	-	TGTGCCAGTAGAGACAGAGACACTGAAGCTTTCTTT	CASRDRDTEAFF
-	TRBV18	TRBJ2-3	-	TGTGCCAGCTCACCGGAGTCTCCAGGGGAGTGGACAGATACGCAGTATTTT	CASSPESPGEWTDTQYF
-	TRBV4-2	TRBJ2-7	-	TGTGCCAGCAGCGGAGGGCTAACCTACGAGCAGTACTTC	CASSGGLTYEQYF
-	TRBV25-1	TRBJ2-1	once	TGTGCCAGCAGGGCGGACTCCTACAATGAGCAGTTCTTC	CASRADSYNEQFF
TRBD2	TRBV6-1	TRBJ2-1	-	TGTGCCAGCAATAAGCGGGAAGGGCGGTACAATGAGCAGTTCTTC	CASNKREGRYNEQFF
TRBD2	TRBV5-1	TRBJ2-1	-	TGCGCCAGCAGCAACGTAGCGGGAGGGGACTACAATGAGCAGTTCTTC	CASSNVAGGDYNEQFF
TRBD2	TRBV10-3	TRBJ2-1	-	TGTGCCATCAGTGAAGGGCTAGCGGATTACAATGAGCAGTTCTTC	CAISEGLADYNEQFF